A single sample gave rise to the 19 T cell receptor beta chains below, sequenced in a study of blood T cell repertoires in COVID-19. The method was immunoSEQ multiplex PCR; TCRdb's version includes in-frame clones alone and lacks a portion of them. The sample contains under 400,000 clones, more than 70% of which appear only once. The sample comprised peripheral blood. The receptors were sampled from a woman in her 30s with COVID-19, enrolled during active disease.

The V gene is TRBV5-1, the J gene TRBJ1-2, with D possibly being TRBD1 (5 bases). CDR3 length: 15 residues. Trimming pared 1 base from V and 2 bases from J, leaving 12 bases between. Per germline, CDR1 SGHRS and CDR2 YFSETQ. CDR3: CASSLWGGLNYGYTF. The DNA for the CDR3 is TGCGCCAGCAGCTTGTGGGGGGGTCTCAACTATGGCTACACCTTC.

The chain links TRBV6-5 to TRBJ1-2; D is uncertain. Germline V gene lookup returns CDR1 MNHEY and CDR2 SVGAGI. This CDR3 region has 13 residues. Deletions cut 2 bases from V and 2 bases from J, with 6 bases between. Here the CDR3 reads CASSYGGNYGYTF. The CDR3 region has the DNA TGTGCCAGCAGTTACGGCGGGAACTATGGCTACACCTTC.

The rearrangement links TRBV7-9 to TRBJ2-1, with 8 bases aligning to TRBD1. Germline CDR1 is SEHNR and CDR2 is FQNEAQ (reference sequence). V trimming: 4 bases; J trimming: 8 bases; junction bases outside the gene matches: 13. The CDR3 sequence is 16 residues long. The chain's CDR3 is CASSSGPSDRVDEQFF. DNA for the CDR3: TGTGCCAGCAGCTCCGGTCCCTCGGACAGGGTTGATGAGCAGTTCTTC.

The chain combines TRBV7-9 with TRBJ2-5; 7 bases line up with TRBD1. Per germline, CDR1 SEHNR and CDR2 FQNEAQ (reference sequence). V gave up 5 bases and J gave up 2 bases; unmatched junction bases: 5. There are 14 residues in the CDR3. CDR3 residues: CASSVHRGQETQYF. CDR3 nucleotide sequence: TGTGCCAGCAGCGTCCACAGGGGACAAGAGACCCAGTACTTC.

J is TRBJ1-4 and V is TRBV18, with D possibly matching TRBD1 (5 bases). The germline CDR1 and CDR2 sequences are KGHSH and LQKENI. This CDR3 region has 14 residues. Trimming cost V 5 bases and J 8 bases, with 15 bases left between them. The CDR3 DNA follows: TGTGCCAGCTCATCCCCGGGACTCGGGGAAAAACTGTTTTTT. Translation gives CASSSPGLGEKLFF.

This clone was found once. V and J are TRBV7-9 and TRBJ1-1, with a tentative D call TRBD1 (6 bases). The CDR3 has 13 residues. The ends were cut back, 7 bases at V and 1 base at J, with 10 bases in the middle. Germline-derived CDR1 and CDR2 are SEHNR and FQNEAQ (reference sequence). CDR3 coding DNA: TGTGCCAGCACCGGGACACCGAACACTGAAGCTTTCTTT. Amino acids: CASTGTPNTEAFF.

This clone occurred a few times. The CDR3 loop is CAISTGTGNTEAFF. CDR3 nucleotides: TGTGCCATCAGCACCGGGACAGGGAACACTGAAGCTTTCTTT. The rearrangement uses TRBV10-3 and TRBJ1-1; 8 nucleotides line up with TRBD1. The V and J ends lost 6 bases and 1 base, in that order; junction bases with no gene match: 4. The germline V gene has CDR1 ENHRY and CDR2 SYGVKD. The CDR3 runs to 14 residues.

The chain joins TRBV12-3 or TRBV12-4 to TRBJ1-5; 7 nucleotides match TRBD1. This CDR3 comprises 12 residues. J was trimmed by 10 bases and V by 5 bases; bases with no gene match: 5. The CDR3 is CASSPTGDPQHF. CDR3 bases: TGTGCCAGCAGTCCAACAGGGGACCCCCAGCATTTT.

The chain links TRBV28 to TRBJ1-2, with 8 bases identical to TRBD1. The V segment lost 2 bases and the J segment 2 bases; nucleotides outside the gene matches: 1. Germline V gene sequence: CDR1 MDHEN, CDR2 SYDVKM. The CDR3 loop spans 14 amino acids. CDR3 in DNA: TGTGCCAGCAGTTTACAGGGGGCGAACTATGGCTACACCTTC. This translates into CASSLQGANYGYTF.

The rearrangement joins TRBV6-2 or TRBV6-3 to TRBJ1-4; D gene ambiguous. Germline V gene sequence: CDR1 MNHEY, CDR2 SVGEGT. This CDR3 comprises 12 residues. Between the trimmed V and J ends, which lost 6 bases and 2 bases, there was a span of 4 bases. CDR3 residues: CASSGTNEKLFF. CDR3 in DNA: TGTGCCAGCAGCGGCACTAATGAAAAACTGTTTTTT.

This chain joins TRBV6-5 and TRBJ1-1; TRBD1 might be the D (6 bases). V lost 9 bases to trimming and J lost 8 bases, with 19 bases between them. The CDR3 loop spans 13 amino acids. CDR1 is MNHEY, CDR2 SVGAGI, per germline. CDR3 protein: CASITGYSREAFF. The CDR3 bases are TGTGCCAGTATCACAGGGTACAGTAGGGAAGCTTTCTTT.

The CDR3 bases are TGTGCCAGCAGCCAAGCACACCTACAGGGGGCAGGTGAAGGCTACACCTTC. This gives the protein CASSQAHLQGAGEGYTF. The rearrangement joins TRBV4-2 to TRBJ1-2; TRBD1 agrees at 9 bases. V gave up 1 base and J gave up 8 bases; unmatched junction bases: 14. This CDR3 contains 17 residues. Germline V CDR1 and CDR2: LGHNA, YNFKEQ.

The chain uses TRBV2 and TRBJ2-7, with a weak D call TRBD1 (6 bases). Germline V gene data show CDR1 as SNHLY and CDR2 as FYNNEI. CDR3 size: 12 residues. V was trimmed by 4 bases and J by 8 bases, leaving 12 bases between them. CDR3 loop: CASSVVQGQQYF. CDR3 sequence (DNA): TGTGCCAGCAGTGTAGTACAGGGCCAGCAGTACTTC.

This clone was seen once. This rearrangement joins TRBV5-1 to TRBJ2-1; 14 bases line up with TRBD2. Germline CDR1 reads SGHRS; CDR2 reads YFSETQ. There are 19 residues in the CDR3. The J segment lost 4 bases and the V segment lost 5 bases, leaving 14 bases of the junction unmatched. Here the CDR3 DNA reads TGCGCCAGCAGTCAAATCGGGACTAGCGGGGGTGTTGGGTACAATGAGCAGTTCTTC. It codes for CASSQIGTSGGVGYNEQFF.

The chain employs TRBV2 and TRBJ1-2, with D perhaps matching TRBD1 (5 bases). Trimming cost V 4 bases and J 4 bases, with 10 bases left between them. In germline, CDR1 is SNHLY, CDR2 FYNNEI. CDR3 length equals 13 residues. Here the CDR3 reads CASSAQGGYGYTF. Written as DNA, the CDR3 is TGTGCCAGCAGTGCTCAGGGCGGCTATGGCTACACCTTC.

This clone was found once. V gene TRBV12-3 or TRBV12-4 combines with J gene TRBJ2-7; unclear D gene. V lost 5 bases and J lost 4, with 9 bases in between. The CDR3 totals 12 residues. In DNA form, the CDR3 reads TGTGCCAGCAGTCTGACTGGGTACGAGCAGTACTTC. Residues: CASSLTGYEQYF.

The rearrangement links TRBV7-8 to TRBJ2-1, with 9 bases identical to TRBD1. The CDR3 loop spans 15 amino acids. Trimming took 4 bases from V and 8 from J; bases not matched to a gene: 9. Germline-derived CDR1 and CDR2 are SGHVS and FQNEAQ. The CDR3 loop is CASSSPGTGTHEQFF. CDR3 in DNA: TGTGCCAGCAGCTCACCCGGGACAGGGACGCATGAGCAGTTCTTC.

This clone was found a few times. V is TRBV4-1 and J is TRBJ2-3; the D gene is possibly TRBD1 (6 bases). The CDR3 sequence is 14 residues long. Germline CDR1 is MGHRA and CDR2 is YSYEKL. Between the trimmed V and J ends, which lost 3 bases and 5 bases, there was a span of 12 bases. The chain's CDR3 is CASSQAQGRDTQYF. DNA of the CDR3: TGCGCCAGCAGCCAGGCTCAGGGGAGAGATACGCAGTATTTT.

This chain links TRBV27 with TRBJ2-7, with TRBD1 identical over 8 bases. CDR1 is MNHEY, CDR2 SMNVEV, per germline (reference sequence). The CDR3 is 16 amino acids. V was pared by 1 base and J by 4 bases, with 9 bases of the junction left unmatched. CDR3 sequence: CASSLLGQGVSYEQYF. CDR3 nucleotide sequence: TGTGCCAGCAGTTTATTAGGACAGGGAGTCTCTTACGAGCAGTACTTC.